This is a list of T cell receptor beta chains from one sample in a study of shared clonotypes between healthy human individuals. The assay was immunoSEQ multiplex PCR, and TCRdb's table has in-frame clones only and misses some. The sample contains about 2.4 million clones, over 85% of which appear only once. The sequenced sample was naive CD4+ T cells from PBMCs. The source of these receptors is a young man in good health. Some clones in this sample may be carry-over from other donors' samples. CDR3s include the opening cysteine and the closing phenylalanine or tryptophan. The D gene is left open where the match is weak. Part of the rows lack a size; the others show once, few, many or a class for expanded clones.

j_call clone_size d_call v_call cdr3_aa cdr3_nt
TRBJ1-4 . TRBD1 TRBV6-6 CASSTTGGRANEKLFF TGTGCCAGCAGTACTACAGGGGGCAGGGCTAATGAAAAACTGTTTTTT
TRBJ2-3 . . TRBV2 CASTPRAQGGGTQYF TGTGCCAGCACCCCCCGAGCCCAGGGGGGGGGTACGCAGTATTTT
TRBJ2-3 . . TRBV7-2 CASSSHSDTQYF TGTGCCAGCAGCTCCCACTCAGATACGCAGTATTTT
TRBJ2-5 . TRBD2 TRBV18 CASSPGLAQQETQYF TGTGCCAGCTCACCTGGACTAGCGCAACAAGAGACCCAGTACTTC
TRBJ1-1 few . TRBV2 CASRSQPNTEAFF TGTGCCAGCAGGTCTCAGCCAAACACTGAAGCTTTCTTT
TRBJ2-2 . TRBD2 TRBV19 CASSARTSGRQPRELFF TGTGCCAGTAGTGCCCGGACTAGCGGGAGACAACCCAGGGAGCTGTTTTTT
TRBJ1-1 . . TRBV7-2 CASSLFLGAGEAFF TGTGCCAGCAGCTTATTCCTAGGGGCTGGGGAAGCTTTCTTT
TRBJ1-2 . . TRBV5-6 CASSTRRGPEWGYTF TGTGCCAGCAGCACACGTCGGGGCCCGGAGTGGGGCTACACCTTC
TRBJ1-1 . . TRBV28 CASRNAIETEAFF TGTGCCAGCAGAAACGCTATAGAAACTGAAGCTTTCTTT
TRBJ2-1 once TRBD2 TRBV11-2 CASSSGAGGSYEQFF TGTGCCAGCAGCTCTGGGGCGGGAGGTTCCTATGAGCAGTTCTTC
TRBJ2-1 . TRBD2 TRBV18 CASSPPGLAGGNEQFF TGTGCCAGCTCACCACCCGGACTAGCGGGAGGGAATGAGCAGTTCTTC
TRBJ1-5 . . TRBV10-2 CASSDAGRLGVGNQPQHF TGCGCCAGCAGTGATGCGGGACGGCTAGGGGTGGGCAATCAGCCCCAGCATTTT
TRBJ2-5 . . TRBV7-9 CASSLELGPTETQYF TGTGCCAGCAGCTTAGAACTCGGGCCGACGGAGACCCAGTACTTC
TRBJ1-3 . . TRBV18 CASSPTRGENTIYF TGTGCCAGCTCACCAACCAGGGGTGAAAACACCATATATTTT
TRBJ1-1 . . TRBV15 CATSRAAGVNTEAFF TGTGCCACCAGCAGAGCGGCAGGGGTGAACACTGAAGCTTTCTTT
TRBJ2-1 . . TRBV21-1 CASSKSQTGQAGGRGNEQFF TGTGCCAGCAGCAAAAGCCAAACGGGGCAAGCGGGAGGGAGGGGCAATGAGCAGTTCTTC
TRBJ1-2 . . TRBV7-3 CASSPEGGRGYTF TGTGCCAGCAGCCCAGAGGGGGGGAGAGGCTACACCTTC
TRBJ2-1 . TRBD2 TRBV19 CASSIQLAGKGEQFF TGTGCCAGTAGTATACAACTAGCGGGAAAAGGTGAGCAGTTCTTC
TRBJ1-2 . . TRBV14 CASSRSATAYGYTF TGTGCCAGCAGCCGTTCAGCGACTGCCTATGGCTACACCTTC
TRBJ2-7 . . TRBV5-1 CASSLGYRADEQYF TGCGCCAGCAGCTTGGGGTACAGGGCAGACGAGCAGTACTTC
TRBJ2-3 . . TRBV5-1 CASGVLGGDTQYF TGCGCCAGCGGAGTCTTGGGGGGCGATACGCAGTATTTT
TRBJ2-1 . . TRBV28 CASSLYSRNEQFF TGTGCCAGCAGTTTATATTCCAGAAATGAGCAGTTCTTC
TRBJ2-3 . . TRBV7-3 CASSLIVNTQYF TGTGCCAGCAGCTTAATTGTAAATACGCAGTATTTT
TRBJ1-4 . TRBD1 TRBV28 CASSLYRGENEKLFF TGTGCCAGCAGTTTATACAGGGGGGAAAATGAAAAACTGTTTTTT
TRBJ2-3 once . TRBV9 CASSSRPLTDTQYF TGTGCCAGCAGCTCTAGGCCCCTCACAGATACGCAGTATTTT
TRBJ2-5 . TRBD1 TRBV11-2 CASSLAPLTGGGGAQYF TGTGCCAGCAGCTTAGCCCCCCTGACAGGGGGCGGCGGGGCCCAGTACTTC
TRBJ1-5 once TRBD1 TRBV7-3 CASSLGQGWNQPQHF TGTGCCAGCAGCCTCGGACAGGGATGGAATCAGCCCCAGCATTTT